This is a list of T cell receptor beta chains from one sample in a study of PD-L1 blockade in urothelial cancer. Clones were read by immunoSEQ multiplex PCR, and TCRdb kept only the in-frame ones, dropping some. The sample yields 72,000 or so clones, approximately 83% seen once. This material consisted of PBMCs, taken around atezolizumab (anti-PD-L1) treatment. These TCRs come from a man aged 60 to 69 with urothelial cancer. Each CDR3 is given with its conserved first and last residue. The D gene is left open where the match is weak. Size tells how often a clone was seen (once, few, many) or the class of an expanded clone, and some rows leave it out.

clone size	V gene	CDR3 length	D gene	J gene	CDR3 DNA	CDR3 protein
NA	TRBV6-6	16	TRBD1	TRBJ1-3	TGTGCCAGCAGTTCCTCCCCGAGGGGGCCAGGAAACACCATATATTTT	CASSSSPRGPGNTIYF
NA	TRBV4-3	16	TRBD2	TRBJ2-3	TGCGCCAGCAGCCAAGATCTTAGCGGGGGTACAGATACGCAGTATTTT	CASSQDLSGGTDTQYF
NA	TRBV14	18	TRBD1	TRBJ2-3	TGTGCCAGCAGCCGCGTTATGAGACAGGGGCGAAACACAGATACGCAGTATTTT	CASSRVMRQGRNTDTQYF
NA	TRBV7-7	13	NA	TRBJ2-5	TGTGCTAGCAGCTTCAACTCTCAAGAGACCCAGTACTTC	CASSFNSQETQYF
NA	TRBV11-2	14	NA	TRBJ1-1	TGTGCCAGCAGCTTTGGCGGGGGGGTAACTGAAGCTTTCTTT	CASSFGGGVTEAFF
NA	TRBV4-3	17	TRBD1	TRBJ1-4	TGCGCCAGCAGCCAAGACTCCAGGGGGCAGACTAATGAAAAACTGTTTTTT	CASSQDSRGQTNEKLFF
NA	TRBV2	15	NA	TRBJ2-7	TGTGCCAGCAGTGCACAGGGTGGAAGCTCCTACGAGCAGTACTTC	CASSAQGGSSYEQYF
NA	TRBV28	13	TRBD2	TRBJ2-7	TGTGCCAGCAGCCCGGGAGGGGTTTACGAGCAGTACTTC	CASSPGGVYEQYF
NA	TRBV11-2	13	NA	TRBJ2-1	TGTGCCAGCAGCTTATCCCAGGTCAATGAGCAGTTCTTC	CASSLSQVNEQFF
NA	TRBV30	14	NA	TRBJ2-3	TGTGCCTCGTCGGGACACCTAATTTTAGATACGCAGTATTTT	CASSGHLILDTQYF
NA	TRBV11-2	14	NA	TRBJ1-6	TGTGCCAGCAGTTCCGTAACAGGGATTTCACCCCTCCACTTT	CASSSVTGISPLHF
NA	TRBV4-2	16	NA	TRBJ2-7	TGTGCCAGCAGCCTCGATAGCGGACCCAACAGCTACGAGCAGTACTTC	CASSLDSGPNSYEQYF
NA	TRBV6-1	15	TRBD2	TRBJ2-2	TGTGCCAGCAGCAGACTAGCGGGGAGTCGTGTGGAGCTGTTTTTT	CASSRLAGSRVELFF
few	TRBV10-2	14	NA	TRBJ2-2	TGCGCCAGCAGTGAAGACAGCACTACCGGGGAGCTGTTTTTT	CASSEDSTTGELFF
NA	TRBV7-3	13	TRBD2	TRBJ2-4	TGTGCCAGCAGCTTGAGCGGGGACAACATTCAGTACTTC	CASSLSGDNIQYF
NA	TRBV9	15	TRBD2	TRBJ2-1	TGTGCCAGCAGCGTCAGCGGGGGGCAGTACAATGAGCAGTTCTTC	CASSVSGGQYNEQFF
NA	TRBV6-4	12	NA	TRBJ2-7	TGTGCCAGCAGGGACGAGCCCTACGAGCAGTACTTC	CASRDEPYEQYF
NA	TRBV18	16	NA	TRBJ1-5	TGTGCCAGCTCACCAGACATGGGGGGATCATATCAGCCCCAGCATTTT	CASSPDMGGSYQPQHF
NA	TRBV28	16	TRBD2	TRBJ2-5	TGTGCCAGCAGTTACTATAGCGGGGGGGCTCAAGAGACCCAGTACTTC	CASSYYSGGAQETQYF
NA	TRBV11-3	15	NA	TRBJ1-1	TGTGCCAGCAGCTTAGTCCTCGACAGGAACACTGAAGCTTTCTTT	CASSLVLDRNTEAFF
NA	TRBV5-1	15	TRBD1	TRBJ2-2	TGCGCCAGCAGCTTGGAACAGGGGGTGGCCGGGGAGCTGTTTTTT	CASSLEQGVAGELFF
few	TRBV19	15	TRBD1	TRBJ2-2	TGTGCCAGTAGTCGGGGGACAGGGCCCACCGGGGAGCTGTTTTTT	CASSRGTGPTGELFF
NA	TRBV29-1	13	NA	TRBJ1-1	TGCAGCGCATACATCGGCGGGGCCATTGAAGCTTTCTTT	CSAYIGGAIEAFF
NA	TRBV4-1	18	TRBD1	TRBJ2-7	TGCGCCAGCAGCCAACTATACTACCGGGACAGGGGCCCCTACGAGCAGTACTTC	CASSQLYYRDRGPYEQYF
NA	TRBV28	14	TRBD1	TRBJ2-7	TGTGCCAGCAGTGACGGGACAGGTGCCTACGAGCAGTACTTC	CASSDGTGAYEQYF
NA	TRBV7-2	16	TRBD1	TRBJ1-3	TGTGCCAGCAGCTTAAAGGGGACAGGGCTCGGAAACACCATATATTTT	CASSLKGTGLGNTIYF
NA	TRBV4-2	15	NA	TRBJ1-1	TGTGCCAGCAGCTTGGCCGGGACTGTGAACACTGAAGCTTTCTTT	CASSLAGTVNTEAFF
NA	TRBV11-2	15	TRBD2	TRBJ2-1	TGTGCCAGCAGCTTAGTGGGGGGGGCCTACAATGAGCAGTTCTTC	CASSLVGGAYNEQFF
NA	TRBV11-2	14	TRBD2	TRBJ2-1	TGTGCCAGCAGAGGTAGCGGGGTCTACAATGAGCAGTTCTTC	CASRGSGVYNEQFF
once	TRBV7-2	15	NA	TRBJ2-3	TGTGCCAGCAGCTTAGGGGGACACGGGACAGATACGCAGTATTTT	CASSLGGHGTDTQYF
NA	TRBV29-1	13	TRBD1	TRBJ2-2	TGCAGCGTTGTACAGGGGGCGAACGGGGAGCTGTTTTTT	CSVVQGANGELFF
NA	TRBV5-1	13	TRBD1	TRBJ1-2	TGCGCCAGCAGCTTGGGACAGGGCTCTGGCTACACCTTC	CASSLGQGSGYTF
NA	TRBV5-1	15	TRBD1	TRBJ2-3	TGCGCCAGCAGCAATCGACAGGGGGCCACAGATACGCAGTATTTT	CASSNRQGATDTQYF
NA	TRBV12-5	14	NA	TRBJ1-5	TGTGCTAGTGGTTTGTCCGGTAGCAATCAGCCCCAGCATTTT	CASGLSGSNQPQHF
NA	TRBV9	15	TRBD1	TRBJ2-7	TGTGCCAGCAGCGTAGGAGAGGGGGCGTTTTACGAGCAGTACTTC	CASSVGEGAFYEQYF